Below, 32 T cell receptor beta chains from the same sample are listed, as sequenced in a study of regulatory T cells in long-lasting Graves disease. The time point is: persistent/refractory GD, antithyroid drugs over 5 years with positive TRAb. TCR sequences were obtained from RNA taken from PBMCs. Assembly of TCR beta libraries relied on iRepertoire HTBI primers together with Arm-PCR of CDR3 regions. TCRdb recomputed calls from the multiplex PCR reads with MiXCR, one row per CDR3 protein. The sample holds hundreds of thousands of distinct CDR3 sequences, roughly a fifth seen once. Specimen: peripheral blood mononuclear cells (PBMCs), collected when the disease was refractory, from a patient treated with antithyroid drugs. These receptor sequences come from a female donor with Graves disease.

The DNA of the CDR3 is TGCGCCAGCAGCCAATATTCCGGACAAGCTAATGAAAAACTGTTTTTT. It yields the protein CASSQYSGQANEKLFF. This sequence joins TRBV4-1 and TRBJ1-4; a weak D match, TRBD1 (5 bases). Germline values: CDR1 MGHRA, CDR2 YSYEKL. The CDR3 spans 16 residues. Trimming took 2 bases from V and 3 from J, leaving 13 bases between them.

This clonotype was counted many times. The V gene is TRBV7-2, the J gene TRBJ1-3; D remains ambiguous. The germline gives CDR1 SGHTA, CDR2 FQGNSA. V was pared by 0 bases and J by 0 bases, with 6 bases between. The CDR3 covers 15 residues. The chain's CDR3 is CASSLAEYSGNTIYF. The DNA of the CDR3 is TGTGCCAGCAGCTTAGCAGAATACTCTGGAAACACCATATATTTT.

The CDR3 DNA reads TGTGCCAGTAGGGGACAGGGCGGATATAGCAATCAGCCCCAGCATTTT. Translating gives CASRGQGGYSNQPQHF. V gene TRBV19 combines with J gene TRBJ1-5, with 9 bases lining up with TRBD1. The V and J ends lost 6 bases and 0 bases, in that order; junction bases with no gene match: 6. The CDR3 covers 16 residues. CDR1 and CDR2 from the germline V gene are LNHDA and SQIVND (reference sequence).

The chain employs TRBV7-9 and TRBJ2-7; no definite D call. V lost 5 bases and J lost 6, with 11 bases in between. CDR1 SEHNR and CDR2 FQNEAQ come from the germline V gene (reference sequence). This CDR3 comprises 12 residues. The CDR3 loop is CASSPHAAEQYF. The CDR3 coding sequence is TGTGCCAGCAGCCCCCACGCGGCCGAGCAGTACTTC.

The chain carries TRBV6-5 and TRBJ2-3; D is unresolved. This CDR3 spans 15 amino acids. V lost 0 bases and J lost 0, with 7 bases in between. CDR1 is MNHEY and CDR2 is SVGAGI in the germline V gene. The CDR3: CASSYSRPSTDTQYF. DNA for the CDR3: TGTGCCAGCAGTTACTCGAGACCTAGCACAGATACGCAGTATTTT.

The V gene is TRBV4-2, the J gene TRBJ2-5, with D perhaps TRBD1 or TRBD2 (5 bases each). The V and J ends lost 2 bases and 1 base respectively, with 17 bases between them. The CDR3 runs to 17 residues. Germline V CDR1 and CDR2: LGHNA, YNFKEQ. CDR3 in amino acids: CASSQWGGGKSQETQYF. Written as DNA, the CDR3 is TGTGCCAGCAGCCAATGGGGTGGGGGAAAGTCCCAAGAGACCCAGTACTTC.

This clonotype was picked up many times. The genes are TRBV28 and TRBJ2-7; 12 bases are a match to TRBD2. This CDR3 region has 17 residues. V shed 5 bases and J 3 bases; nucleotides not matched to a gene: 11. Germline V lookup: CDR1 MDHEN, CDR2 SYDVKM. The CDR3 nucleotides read TGTGCCAGCAGTCCACCCCGCCAACTAGCGGGGGGCTACGAGCAGTACTTC. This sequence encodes CASSPPRQLAGGYEQYF.

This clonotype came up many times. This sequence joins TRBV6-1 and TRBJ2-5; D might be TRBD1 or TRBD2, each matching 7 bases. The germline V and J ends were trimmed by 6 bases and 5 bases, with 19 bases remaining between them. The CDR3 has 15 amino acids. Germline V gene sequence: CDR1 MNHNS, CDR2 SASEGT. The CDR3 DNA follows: TGTGCCAGCAGCAGAAGGGGAGGGGGCGGGGAGACCCAGTACTTC. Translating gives CASSRRGGGGETQYF.

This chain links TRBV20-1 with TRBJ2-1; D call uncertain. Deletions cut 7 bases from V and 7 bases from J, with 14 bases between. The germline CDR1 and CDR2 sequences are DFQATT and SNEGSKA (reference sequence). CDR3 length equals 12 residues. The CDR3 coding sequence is TGCAGTGTTCTGGGCAGGCCTAATGAGCAGTTCTTC. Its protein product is CSVLGRPNEQFF.

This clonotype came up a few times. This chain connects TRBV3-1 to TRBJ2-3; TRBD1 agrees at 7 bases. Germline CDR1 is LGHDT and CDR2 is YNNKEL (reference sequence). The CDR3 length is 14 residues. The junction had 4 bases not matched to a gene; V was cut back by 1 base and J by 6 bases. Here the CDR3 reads CASSQGGTADTQYF. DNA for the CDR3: TGTGCCAGCAGCCAAGGGGGGACAGCGGATACGCAGTATTTT.

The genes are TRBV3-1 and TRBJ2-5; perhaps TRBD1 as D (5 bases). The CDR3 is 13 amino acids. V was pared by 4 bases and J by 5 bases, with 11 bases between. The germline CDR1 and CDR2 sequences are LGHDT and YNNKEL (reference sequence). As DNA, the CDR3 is TGTGCCAGCAGCCTGCGAAGGGGCGAGACCCAGTACTTC. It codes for CASSLRRGETQYF.

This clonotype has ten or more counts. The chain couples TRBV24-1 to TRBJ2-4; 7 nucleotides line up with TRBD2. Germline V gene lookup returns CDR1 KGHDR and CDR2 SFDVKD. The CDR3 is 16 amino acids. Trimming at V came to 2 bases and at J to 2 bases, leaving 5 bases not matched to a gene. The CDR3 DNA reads TGTGCCACCAGTGATTCGCGGGAGACCCCCAAAAACATTCAGTACTTC. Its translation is CATSDSRETPKNIQYF.

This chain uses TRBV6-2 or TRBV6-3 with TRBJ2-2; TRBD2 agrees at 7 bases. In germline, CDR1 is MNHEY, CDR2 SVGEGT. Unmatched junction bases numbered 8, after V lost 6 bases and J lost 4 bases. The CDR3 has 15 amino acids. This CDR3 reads CASSPGTIGTGELFF. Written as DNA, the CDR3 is TGTGCCAGCAGCCCCGGGACTATCGGCACCGGGGAGCTGTTTTTT.

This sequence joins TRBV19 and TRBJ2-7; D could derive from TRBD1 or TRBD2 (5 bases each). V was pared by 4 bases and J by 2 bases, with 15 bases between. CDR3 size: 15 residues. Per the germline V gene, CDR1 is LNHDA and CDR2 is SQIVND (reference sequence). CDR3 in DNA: TGTGCCAGTAGTAGGGACCTCCAAAGCCCCTACGAGCAGTACTTC. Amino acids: CASSRDLQSPYEQYF.

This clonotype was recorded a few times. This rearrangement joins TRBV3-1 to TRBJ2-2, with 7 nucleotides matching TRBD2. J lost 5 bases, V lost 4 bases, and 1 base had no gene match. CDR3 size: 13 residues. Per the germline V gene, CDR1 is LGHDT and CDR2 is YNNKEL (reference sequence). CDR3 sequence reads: CASSRAGTGELFF. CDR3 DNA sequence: TGTGCCAGCAGCCGAGCGGGGACCGGGGAGCTGTTTTTT.

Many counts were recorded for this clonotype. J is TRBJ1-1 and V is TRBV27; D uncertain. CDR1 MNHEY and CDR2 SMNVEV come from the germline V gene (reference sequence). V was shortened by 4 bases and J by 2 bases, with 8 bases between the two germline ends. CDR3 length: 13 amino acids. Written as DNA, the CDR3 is TGTGCCAGCAGTTGGTACGCTAACACTGAAGCTTTCTTT. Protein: CASSWYANTEAFF.

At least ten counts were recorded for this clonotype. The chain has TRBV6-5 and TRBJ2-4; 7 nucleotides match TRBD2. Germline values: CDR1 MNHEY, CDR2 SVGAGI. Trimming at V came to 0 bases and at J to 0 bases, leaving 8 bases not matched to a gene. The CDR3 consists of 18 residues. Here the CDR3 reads CASSYSISAGVAKNIQYF. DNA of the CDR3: TGTGCCAGCAGTTACTCGATATCCGCGGGGGTAGCCAAAAACATTCAGTACTTC.

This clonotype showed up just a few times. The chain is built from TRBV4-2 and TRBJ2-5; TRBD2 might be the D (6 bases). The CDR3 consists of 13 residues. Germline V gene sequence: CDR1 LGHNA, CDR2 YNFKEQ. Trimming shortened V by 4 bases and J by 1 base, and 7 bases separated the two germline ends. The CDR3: CASSREAQETQYF. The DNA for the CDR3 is TGTGCCAGCAGCCGGGAGGCCCAAGAGACCCAGTACTTC.

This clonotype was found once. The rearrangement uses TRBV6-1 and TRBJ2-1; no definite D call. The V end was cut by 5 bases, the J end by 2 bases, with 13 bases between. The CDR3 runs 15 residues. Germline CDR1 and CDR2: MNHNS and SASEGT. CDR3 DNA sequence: TGTGCCAGCAGTCCCGCCACTCGAGCCTACAATGAGCAGTTCTTC. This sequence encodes CASSPATRAYNEQFF.

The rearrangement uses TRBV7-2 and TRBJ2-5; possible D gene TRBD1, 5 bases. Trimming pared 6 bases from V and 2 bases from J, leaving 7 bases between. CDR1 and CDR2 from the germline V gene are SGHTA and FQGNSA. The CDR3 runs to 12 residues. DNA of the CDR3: TGTGCCAGCAGTAAGGGGCAAGAGACCCAGTACTTC. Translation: CASSKGQETQYF.

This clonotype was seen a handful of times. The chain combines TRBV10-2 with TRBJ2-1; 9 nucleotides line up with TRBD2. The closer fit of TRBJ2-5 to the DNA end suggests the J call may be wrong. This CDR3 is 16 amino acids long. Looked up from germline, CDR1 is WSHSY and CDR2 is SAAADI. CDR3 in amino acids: CASSDTAGGHQETQYF. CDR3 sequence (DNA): TGCGCCAGCAGTGACACGGCGGGGGGGCACCAAGAGACCCAGTACTTC.

This CDR3 is CASSGTGGGYNEQFF. The CDR3 DNA is TGTGCCAGCAGTGGGACAGGGGGCGGCTACAATGAGCAGTTCTTC. V is TRBV12-3 or TRBV12-4 and J is TRBJ2-1; 12 bases map to TRBD1. CDR3 length equals 15 residues. Trimming took 5 bases from V and 3 from J; bases not matched to a gene: 2.

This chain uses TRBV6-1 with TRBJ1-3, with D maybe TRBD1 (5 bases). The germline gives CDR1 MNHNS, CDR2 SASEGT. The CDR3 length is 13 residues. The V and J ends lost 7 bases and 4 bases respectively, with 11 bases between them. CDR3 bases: TGTGCCAGCACGGGGACGCTCGGAAACACCATATATTTT. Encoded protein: CASTGTLGNTIYF.

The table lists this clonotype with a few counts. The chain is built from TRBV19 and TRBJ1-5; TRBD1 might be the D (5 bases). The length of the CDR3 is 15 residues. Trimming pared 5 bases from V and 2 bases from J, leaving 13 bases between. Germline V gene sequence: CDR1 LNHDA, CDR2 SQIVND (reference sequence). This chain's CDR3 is CASSLPQGRNQPQHF. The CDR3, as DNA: TGTGCCAGTAGTCTGCCCCAGGGCCGCAATCAGCCCCAGCATTTT.

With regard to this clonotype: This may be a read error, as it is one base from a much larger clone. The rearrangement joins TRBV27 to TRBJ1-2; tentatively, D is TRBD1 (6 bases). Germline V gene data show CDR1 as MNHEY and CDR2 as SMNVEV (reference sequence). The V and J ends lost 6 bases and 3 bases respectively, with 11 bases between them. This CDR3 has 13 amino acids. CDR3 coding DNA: TGTGCCAGCAGCCCCGACAGGCACTATGGCTACACCTTC. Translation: CASSPDRHYGYTF.

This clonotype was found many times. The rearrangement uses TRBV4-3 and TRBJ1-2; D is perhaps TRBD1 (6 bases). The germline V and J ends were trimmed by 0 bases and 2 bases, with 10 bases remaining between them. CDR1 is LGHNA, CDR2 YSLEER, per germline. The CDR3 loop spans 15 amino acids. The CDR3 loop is CASSQENRENYGYTF. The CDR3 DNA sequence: TGCGCCAGCAGCCAAGAAAACAGGGAAAACTATGGCTACACCTTC.

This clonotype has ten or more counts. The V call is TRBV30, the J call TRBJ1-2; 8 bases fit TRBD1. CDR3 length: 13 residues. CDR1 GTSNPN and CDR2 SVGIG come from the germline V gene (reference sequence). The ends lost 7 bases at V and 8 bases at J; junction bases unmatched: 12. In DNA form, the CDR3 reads TGTGCCTTGCTCTCCGACAGGGGCGGCGGCTACACCTTC. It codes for CALLSDRGGGYTF.

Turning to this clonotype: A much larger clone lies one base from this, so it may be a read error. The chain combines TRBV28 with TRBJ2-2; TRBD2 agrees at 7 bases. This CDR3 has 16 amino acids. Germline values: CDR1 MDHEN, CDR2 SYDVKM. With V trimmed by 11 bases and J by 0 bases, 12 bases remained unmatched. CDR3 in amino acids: CAAGAVVRANTGELFF. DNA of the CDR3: TGTGCCGCGGGAGCGGTAGTACGAGCGAACACCGGGGAGCTGTTTTTT.

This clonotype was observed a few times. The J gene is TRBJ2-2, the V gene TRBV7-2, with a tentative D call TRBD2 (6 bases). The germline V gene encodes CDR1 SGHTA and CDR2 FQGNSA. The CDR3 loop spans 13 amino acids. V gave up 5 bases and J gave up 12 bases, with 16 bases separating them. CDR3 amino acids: CASSHDPGLQLFF. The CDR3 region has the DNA TGTGCCAGCAGCCATGATCCGGGACTCCAGCTGTTTTTT.

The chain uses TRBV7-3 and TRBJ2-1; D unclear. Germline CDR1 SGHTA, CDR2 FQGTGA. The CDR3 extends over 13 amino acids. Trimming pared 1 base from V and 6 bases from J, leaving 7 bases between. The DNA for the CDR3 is TGTGCCAGCAGCTTAATAGGCGGCAATGAGCAGTTCTTC. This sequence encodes CASSLIGGNEQFF.

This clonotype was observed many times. CDR3 amino acids: CASSSQTGVSYEQYF. Here the CDR3 DNA reads TGTGCCAGCAGCTCCCAAACAGGGGTGAGCTACGAGCAGTACTTC. The chain combines TRBV11-2 with TRBJ2-7; 7 nucleotides align to TRBD1. This CDR3 comprises 15 residues. Germline V gene lookup returns CDR1 SGHAT and CDR2 FQNNGV. With V trimmed by 4 bases and J by 3 bases, 9 bases remained unmatched.

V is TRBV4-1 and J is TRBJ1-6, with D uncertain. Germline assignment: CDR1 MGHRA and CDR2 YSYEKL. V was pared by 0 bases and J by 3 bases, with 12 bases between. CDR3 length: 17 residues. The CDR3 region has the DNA TGCGCCAGCAGCCAAGATGCCGGGGAGTTCTATAATTCACCCCTCCACTTT. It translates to CASSQDAGEFYNSPLHF.